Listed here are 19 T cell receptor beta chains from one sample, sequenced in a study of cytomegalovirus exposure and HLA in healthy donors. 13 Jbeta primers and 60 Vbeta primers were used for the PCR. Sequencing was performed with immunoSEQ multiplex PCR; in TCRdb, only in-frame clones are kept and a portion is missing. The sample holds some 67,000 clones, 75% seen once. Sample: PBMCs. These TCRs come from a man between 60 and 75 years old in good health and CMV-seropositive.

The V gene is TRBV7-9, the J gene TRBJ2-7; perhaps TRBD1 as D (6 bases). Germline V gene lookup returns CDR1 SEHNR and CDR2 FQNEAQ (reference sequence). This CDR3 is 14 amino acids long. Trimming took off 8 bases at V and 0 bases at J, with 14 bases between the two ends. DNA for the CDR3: TGTGCCAGCGGACCTTGGGACACCTCCTACGAGCAGTACTTC. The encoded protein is CASGPWDTSYEQYF.

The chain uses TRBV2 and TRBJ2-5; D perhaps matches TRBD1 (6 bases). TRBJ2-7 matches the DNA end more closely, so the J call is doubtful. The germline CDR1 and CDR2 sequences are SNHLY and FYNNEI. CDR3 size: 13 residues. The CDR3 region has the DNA TGTGCCAGTCTGACAGGAGCTTCCTACGAGCAGTACTTC. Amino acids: CASLTGASYEQYF.

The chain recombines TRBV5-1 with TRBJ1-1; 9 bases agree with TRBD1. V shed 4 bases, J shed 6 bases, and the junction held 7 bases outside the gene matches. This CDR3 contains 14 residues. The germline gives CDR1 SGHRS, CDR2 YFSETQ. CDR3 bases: TGCGCCAGCAGCATCGGGACAGGGATCGCTGAAGCTTTCTTT. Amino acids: CASSIGTGIAEAFF.

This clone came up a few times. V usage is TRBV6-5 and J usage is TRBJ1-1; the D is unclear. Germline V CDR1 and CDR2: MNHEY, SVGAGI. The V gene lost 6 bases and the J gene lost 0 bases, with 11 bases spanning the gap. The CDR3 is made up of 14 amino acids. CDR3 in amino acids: CASRQDGMNTEAFF. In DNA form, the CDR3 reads TGTGCCAGCAGGCAGGACGGGATGAACACTGAAGCTTTCTTT.

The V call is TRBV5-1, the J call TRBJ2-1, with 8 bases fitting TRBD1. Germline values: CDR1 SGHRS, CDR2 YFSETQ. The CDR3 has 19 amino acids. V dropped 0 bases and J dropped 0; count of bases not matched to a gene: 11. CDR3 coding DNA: TGCGCCAGCAGCTTGGTTTACGACAGGGGTGGTAGCTCCTACAATGAGCAGTTCTTC. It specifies CASSLVYDRGGSSYNEQFF.

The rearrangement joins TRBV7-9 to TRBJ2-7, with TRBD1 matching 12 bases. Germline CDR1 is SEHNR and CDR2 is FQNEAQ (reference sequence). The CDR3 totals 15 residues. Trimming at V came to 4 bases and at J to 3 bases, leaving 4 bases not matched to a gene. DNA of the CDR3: TGTGCCAGCAGCTCCCGGGACAGGGGGCTCTACGAGCAGTACTTC. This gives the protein CASSSRDRGLYEQYF.

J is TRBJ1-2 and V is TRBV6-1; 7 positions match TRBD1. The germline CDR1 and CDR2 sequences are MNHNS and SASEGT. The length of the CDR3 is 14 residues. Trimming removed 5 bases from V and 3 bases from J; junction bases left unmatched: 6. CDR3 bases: TGTGCCAGCAGTCAACCGACAGGGCACTATGGCTACACCTTC. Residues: CASSQPTGHYGYTF.

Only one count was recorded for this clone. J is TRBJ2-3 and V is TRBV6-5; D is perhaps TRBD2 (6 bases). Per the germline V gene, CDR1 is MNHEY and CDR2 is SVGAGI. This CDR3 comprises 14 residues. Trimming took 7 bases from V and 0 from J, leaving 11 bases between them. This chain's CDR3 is CASKPGTSTDTQYF. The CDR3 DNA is TGTGCCAGCAAACCCGGGACTAGCACAGATACGCAGTATTTT.

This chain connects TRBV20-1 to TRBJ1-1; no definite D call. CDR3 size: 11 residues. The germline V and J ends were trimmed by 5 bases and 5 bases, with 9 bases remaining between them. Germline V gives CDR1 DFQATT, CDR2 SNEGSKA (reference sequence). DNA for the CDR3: TGCAGTGCTCCACAGCTTACTGAAGCTTTCTTT. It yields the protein CSAPQLTEAFF.

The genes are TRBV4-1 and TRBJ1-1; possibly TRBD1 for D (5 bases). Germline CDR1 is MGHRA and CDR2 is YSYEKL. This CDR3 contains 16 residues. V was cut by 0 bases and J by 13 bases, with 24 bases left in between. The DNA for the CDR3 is TGCGCCAGCAGCCAAGATGGGGGGTCGAGGGGTCCCCATGTTTTCTTT. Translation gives CASSQDGGSRGPHVFF.

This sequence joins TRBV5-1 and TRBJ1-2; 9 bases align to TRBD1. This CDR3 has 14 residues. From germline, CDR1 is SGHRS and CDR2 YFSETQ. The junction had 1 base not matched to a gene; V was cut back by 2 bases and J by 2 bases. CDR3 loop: CASSLGTGNYGYTF. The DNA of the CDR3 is TGCGCCAGCAGCTTAGGGACAGGGAACTATGGCTACACCTTC.

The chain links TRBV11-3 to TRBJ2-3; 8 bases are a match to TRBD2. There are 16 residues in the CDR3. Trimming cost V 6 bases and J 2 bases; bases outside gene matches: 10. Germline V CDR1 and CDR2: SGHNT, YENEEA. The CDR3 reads CASSPGSGEATDTQYF. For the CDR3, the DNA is TGTGCCAGCAGTCCTGGTAGCGGGGAGGCCACAGATACGCAGTATTTT.

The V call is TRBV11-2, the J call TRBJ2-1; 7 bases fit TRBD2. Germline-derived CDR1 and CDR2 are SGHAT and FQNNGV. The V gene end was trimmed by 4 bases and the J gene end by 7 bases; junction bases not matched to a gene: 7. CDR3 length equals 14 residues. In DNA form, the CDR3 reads TGTGCCAGCAGCTCCGGACTAGTGGGTAATGAGCAGTTCTTC. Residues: CASSSGLVGNEQFF.

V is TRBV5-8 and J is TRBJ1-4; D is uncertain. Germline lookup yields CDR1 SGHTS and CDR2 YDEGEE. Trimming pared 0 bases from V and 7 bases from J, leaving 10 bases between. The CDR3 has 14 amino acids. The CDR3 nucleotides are TGTGCCAGCAGCTTGGTCGGCAGCGGTGAAAAACTGTTTTTT. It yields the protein CASSLVGSGEKLFF.

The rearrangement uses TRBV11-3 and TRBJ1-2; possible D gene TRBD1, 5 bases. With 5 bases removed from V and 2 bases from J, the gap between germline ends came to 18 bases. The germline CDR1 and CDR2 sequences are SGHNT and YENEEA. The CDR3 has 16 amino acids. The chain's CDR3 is CASSTKWGEENYGYTF. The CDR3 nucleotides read TGTGCCAGCAGCACCAAATGGGGGGAGGAGAACTATGGCTACACCTTC.

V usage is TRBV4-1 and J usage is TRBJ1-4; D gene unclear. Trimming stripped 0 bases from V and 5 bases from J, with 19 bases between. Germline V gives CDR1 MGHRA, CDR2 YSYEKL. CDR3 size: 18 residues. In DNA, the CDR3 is TGCGCCAGCAGCCAAGATTTTACCCCAGGATTAGCGAATGAAAAACTGTTTTTT. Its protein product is CASSQDFTPGLANEKLFF.

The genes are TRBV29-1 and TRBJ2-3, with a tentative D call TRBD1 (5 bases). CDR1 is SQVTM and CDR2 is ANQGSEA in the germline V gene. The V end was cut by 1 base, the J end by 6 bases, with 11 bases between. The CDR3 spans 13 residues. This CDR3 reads CSVEVGVADTQYF. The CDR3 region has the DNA TGCAGCGTTGAAGTAGGGGTCGCGGATACGCAGTATTTT.

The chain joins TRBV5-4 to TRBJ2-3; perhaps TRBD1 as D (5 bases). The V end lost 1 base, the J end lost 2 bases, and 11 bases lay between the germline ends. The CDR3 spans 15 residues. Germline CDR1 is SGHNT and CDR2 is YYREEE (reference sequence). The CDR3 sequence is CASSLKQAPTDTQYF. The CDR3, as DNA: TGTGCCAGCAGCTTGAAACAGGCCCCCACAGATACGCAGTATTTT.

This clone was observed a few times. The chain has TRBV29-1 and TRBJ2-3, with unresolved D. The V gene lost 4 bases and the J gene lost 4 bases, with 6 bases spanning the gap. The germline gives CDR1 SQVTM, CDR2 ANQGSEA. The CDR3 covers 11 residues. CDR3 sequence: CSVAVADTQYF. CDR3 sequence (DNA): TGCAGCGTTGCGGTCGCAGATACGCAGTATTTT.